This is a list of T cell receptor beta chains from one sample in a study of blood T cell repertoires in COVID-19. Profiling relied on immunoSEQ multiplex PCR, and the TCRdb table lists in-frame clones only, not all of them. Among under 250,000 clones listed, approximately 87% were seen once. What was sequenced was peripheral blood. The receptors here all came from a woman in her sixties or seventies with active or convalescent COVID-19. Both conserved end residues are part of each CDR3. Each record gives: V gene, clone size, D gene, J gene, CDR3 length, CDR3 protein, CDR3 DNA. A D gene is named only where the DNA matches it firmly. Not every row has a clone size; where given, it reads once, few, many or a size class.

TRBV18	.	TRBD2	TRBJ2-5	16	CASSPPGLAGGETQYF	TGTGCCAGCTCACCACCGGGACTAGCGGGGGGAGAGACCCAGTACTTC
TRBV19	.	.	TRBJ1-6	18	CASSPRMGTGRPVAPLHF	TGTGCCAGTAGTCCCCGGATGGGTACCGGACGGCCCGTAGCGCCCCTCCACTTT
TRBV7-8	.	TRBD2	TRBJ2-1	16	CASSYWRLAQYNEQFF	TGTGCCAGCAGCTACTGGAGACTAGCGCAGTACAATGAGCAGTTCTTC
TRBV10-3	.	.	TRBJ1-6	13	CAITPRHNSPLHF	TGTGCCATCACCCCTCGACACAATTCACCCCTCCACTTT
TRBV18	.	TRBD2	TRBJ2-7	12	CASSPGEGKEYF	TGTGCCAGCTCCCCCGGGGAGGGGAAGGAGTACTTC
TRBV5-1	.	TRBD2	TRBJ2-3	15	CASSSAGERTDTQYF	TGCGCCAGCAGCTCAGCGGGGGAGCGCACAGATACGCAGTATTTT
TRBV7-9	.	TRBD2	TRBJ2-7	15	CASSLEGTSGYEQYF	TGTGCCAGCAGCCTCGAGGGGACTAGCGGTTACGAGCAGTACTTC
TRBV19	.	.	TRBJ2-1	16	CATSFSGGFIGNEQFF	TGTGCCACCTCCTTCTCTGGGGGCTTTATCGGTAATGAGCAGTTCTTC
TRBV9	.	TRBD2	TRBJ2-5	16	CASSYASLAGAETQYF	TGTGCCAGCAGCTACGCATCCTTAGCGGGGGCGGAGACCCAGTACTTC
TRBV5-1	few	TRBD1	TRBJ1-4	17	CASSEGTGDATNEKLFF	TGCGCCAGCAGCGAGGGGACAGGAGATGCAACTAATGAAAAACTGTTTTTT
TRBV19	.	.	TRBJ2-1	15	CASSALSNDYNEQFF	TGTGCCAGTAGTGCCCTATCGAACGACTACAATGAGCAGTTCTTC
TRBV3-1/TRBV3-2	.	TRBD1	TRBJ1-1	14	CASRIQGFDTEAFF	TGTGCCAGCAGAATACAGGGGTTCGACACTGAAGCTTTCTTT
TRBV28	once	.	TRBJ1-1	13	CASWGGRNTEAFF	TGTGCCAGCTGGGGGGGTCGGAACACTGAAGCTTTCTTT
TRBV29-1	.	.	TRBJ1-1	14	CSAGGGPMNTEAFF	TGCAGCGCCGGCGGAGGGCCAATGAACACTGAAGCTTTCTTT
TRBV3-1/TRBV3-2	few	TRBD2	TRBJ2-7	16	CASSRRGSGVDYEQYF	TGTGCCAGCAGCCGACGGGGGAGCGGGGTCGACTACGAGCAGTACTTC
TRBV19	.	.	TRBJ2-2	12	CATLLNTGELFF	TGTGCCACACTCCTAAACACCGGGGAGCTGTTTTTT
TRBV5-1	.	.	TRBJ1-1	14	CASSLEAGRTEAFF	TGCGCCAGCAGCTTGGAGGCAGGGAGGACTGAAGCTTTCTTT
TRBV10-3	.	TRBD2	TRBJ2-1	14	CAITPGLAANEQFF	TGTGCCATCACGCCGGGACTAGCGGCCAATGAGCAGTTCTTC
TRBV7-7	.	.	TRBJ2-5	15	CASSQAVGGGETQYF	TGTGCTAGCAGCCAGGCCGTCGGGGGAGGAGAGACCCAGTACTTC
TRBV10-3	.	TRBD1	TRBJ1-2	16	CAVRRQGNESNYGYTF	TGTGCCGTCCGAAGACAGGGGAATGAGTCTAACTATGGCTACACCTTC
TRBV29-1	.	.	TRBJ2-5	12	CSVHSGSETQYF	TGCAGCGTCCACAGCGGATCGGAGACCCAGTACTTC
TRBV7-3	.	TRBD2	TRBJ2-7	18	CASSPQGRGGTPPYEQYF	TGTGCCAGCAGCCCACAGGGTCGGGGGGGGACTCCCCCCTACGAGCAGTACTTC
TRBV30	.	TRBD1	TRBJ1-6	15	CACQTGGTYNSPLHF	TGTGCCTGTCAGACAGGGGGAACCTATAATTCACCCCTCCACTTT